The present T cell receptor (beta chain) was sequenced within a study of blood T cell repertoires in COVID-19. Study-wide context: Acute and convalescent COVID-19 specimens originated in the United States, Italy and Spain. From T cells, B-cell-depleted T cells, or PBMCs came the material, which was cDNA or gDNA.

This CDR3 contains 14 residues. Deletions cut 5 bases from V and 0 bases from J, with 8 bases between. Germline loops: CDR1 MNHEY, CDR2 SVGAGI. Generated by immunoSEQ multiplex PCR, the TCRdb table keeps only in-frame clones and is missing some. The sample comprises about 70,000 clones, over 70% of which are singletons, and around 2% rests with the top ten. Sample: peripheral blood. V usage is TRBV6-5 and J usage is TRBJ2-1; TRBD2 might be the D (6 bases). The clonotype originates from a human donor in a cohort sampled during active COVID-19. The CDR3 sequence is CASSTGVSYNEQFF. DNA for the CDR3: TGTGCCAGCAGTACGGGGGTCTCCTACAATGAGCAGTTCTTC.